This passage covers 10 T cell receptor beta chains from one sample sequenced in a study of cytomegalovirus exposure and HLA in healthy donors. The PCR ran on 60 Vbeta and 13 Jbeta primers. This table comes from immunoSEQ multiplex PCR, and its TCRdb copy is limited to in-frame clones, with some not included. Here the sample spans around 250,000 clones, around nine tenths being singletons. The sample taken for sequencing was PBMCs. The receptor source for this set is a girl aged 2 to 9 in good health and CMV-seronegative.

This chain connects TRBV19 to TRBJ1-3; D gene ambiguous. Trimming took off 5 bases at V and 2 bases at J, with 7 bases between the two ends. CDR3 length equals 13 residues. The germline V gene encodes CDR1 LNHDA and CDR2 SQIVND (reference sequence). The CDR3 loop reads CASSPGTGNTIYF. Written as DNA, the CDR3 is TGTGCCAGTAGTCCGGGGACTGGAAACACCATATATTTT.

This sequence joins TRBV2 and TRBJ2-1, with 12 bases lining up with TRBD2. The CDR3 covers 15 residues. CDR1 and CDR2 (germline): SNHLY, FYNNEI. The ends lost 6 bases at V and 9 bases at J; junction bases unmatched: 9. The CDR3: CASRELAGGHGEQFF. As DNA, the CDR3 is TGTGCCAGCAGGGAACTAGCGGGAGGTCACGGTGAGCAGTTCTTC.

This chain joins TRBV5-4 and TRBJ1-4, with TRBD1 matching over 10 bases. The CDR3 extends over 17 amino acids. Germline loops: CDR1 SGHNT, CDR2 YYREEE (reference sequence). Unmatched junction bases numbered 13, after V lost 4 bases and J lost 7 bases. The CDR3, as DNA: TGTGCCAGCAGCGACCCGGGACAGGGGAAAGGCGGTGAAAAACTGTTTTTT. It yields the protein CASSDPGQGKGGEKLFF.

This rearrangement joins TRBV7-9 to TRBJ1-5; D ambiguous. In germline, CDR1 is SEHNR, CDR2 FQNEAQ (reference sequence). The CDR3 totals 14 residues. The germline V and J ends were trimmed by 1 base and 7 bases, with 11 bases remaining between them. Here the CDR3 DNA reads TGTGCCAGCAGCTTAGAGGAGACCGGGCAGCCCCAGCATTTT. Translating it yields CASSLEETGQPQHF.

V and J are TRBV5-1 and TRBJ2-2; 8 bases align to TRBD1. Losses at the gene ends were 0 bases for V and 6 bases for J; bases not matched to a gene: 1. Germline V gene data show CDR1 as SGHRS and CDR2 as YFSETQ. There are 14 residues in the CDR3. The CDR3 DNA is TGCGCCAGCAGCTTGGGACAGGGGCCCGGGGAGCTGTTTTTT. It encodes CASSLGQGPGELFF.

This clone was seen once. V gene TRBV19 combines with J gene TRBJ1-5, with D unresolved. CDR1 and CDR2 from the germline V gene are LNHDA and SQIVND (reference sequence). V lost 3 bases and J 5 bases, leaving 14 bases between the germline ends. There are 15 residues in the CDR3. CDR3 loop: CASSIMVGPDQPQHF. DNA for the CDR3: TGTGCCAGTAGTATTATGGTGGGCCCCGATCAGCCCCAGCATTTT.

J is TRBJ2-7 and V is TRBV5-1, with TRBD2 matching 10 bases. This CDR3 contains 15 residues. V was pared by 0 bases and J by 6 bases, with 6 bases of the junction left unmatched. The germline gives CDR1 SGHRS, CDR2 YFSETQ. CDR3 bases: TGCGCCAGCAGCTTGGAAATTAGCGGGAGGAGCGAGCAGTACTTC. This sequence encodes CASSLEISGRSEQYF.

This chain connects TRBV2 to TRBJ1-6, with 7 bases identical to TRBD1. The CDR3 contains 14 residues. Germline V CDR1 and CDR2: SNHLY, FYNNEI. With V trimmed by 4 bases and J by 10 bases, 7 bases remained unmatched. The CDR3 loop reads CASSVDRWISPLHF. The CDR3 DNA is TGTGCCAGCAGTGTGGACAGGTGGATATCACCCCTCCACTTT.

The rearrangement uses TRBV2 and TRBJ2-7; no clear D. Germline V lookup: CDR1 SNHLY, CDR2 FYNNEI. The CDR3 runs 12 residues. The germline V and J ends were trimmed by 2 bases and 3 bases, with 5 bases remaining between them. CDR3 DNA sequence: TGTGCCAGCAGTGAACAAATCTACGAGCAGTACTTC. Its translation is CASSEQIYEQYF.

With respect to this clone: An end of the junction differs from the germline gene, which may be a read error. In the same sample, other DNA sequences code for this CDR3. The CDR3 sequence is CASSLEGAGTEAFF. The CDR3 DNA reads as TGCGCCAGCAGCTTGGAGGGGGCCGGAACTGAGGCTTTCTTT. The gene calls are TRBV5-1 and TRBJ1-1; TRBD1 matches 7 bases. There are 14 residues in the CDR3. CDR1 and CDR2 from the germline V gene are SGHRS and YFSETQ.